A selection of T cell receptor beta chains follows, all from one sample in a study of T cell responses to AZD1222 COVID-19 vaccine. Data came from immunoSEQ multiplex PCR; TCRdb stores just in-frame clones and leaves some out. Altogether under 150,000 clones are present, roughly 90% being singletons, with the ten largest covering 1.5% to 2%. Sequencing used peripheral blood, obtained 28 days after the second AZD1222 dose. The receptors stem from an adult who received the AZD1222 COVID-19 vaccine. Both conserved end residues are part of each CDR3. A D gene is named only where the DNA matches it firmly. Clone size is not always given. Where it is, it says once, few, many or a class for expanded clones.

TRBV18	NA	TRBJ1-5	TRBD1	TGTGCCAGCTCACTCCGACAGGGGGCCCATCAGCCCCAGCATTTT	CASSLRQGAHQPQHF
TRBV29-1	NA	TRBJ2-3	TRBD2	TGCAGCGGGGGACTAGCGAGAGATACGCAGTATTTT	CSGGLARDTQYF
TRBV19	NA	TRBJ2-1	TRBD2	TGTGCCAGTAGTATTAGCGGGACCCGTTCCAATGAGCAGTTCTTC	CASSISGTRSNEQFF
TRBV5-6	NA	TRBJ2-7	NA	TGTGCCAGCAGCCCCAGGGGGGGGCGGCACTACGAGCAGTACTTC	CASSPRGGRHYEQYF
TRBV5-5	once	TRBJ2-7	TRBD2	TGTGCCAGCAGCTTTAGCGGGAACTACGAGCAGTACTTC	CASSFSGNYEQYF
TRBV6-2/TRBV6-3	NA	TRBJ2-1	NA	TGTGCCAGCAGTTCGGTCGAAGGGGCCTACAATGAGCAGTTCTTC	CASSSVEGAYNEQFF
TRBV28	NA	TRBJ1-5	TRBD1	TGTGCCAGCAGCCTAGACAGGGGGCAAGTTCAGCCCCAGCATTTT	CASSLDRGQVQPQHF
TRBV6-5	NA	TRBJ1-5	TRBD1	TGTGCCAGCAGCCGGGACAGCCCGAATCAGCCCCAGCATTTT	CASSRDSPNQPQHF
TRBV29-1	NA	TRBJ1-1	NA	TGCTCTTACGGACTTCTCGGGGAAGCTTTCTTT	CSYGLLGEAFF
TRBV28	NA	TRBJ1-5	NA	TGTGCCAGCAGTTTATGGTGGCAAGCTAGCAATCAGCCCCAGCATTTT	CASSLWWQASNQPQHF
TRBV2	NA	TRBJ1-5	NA	TGTGCCAGCAGTGTTCAGGGTTTGCGGTACAATCAGCCCCAGCATTTT	CASSVQGLRYNQPQHF
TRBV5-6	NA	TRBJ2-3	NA	TGTGCCAGCACCGTGGGGCTTAGCACAGATACGCAGTATTTT	CASTVGLSTDTQYF
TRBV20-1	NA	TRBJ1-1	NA	TGCAGTGCTAGTCAGGGCGGGTTCACTGAAGCTTTCTTT	CSASQGGFTEAFF
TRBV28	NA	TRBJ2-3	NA	TGTGCCAGCAGTGGAAACGACTTTGGAGGGGATACGCAGTATTTT	CASSGNDFGGDTQYF
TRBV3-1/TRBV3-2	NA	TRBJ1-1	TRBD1	TGTGCCAGCAGCCAAGGACAGGGGGTGAACACTGAAGCTTTCTTT	CASSQGQGVNTEAFF
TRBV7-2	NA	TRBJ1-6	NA	TGTGCCAGCAGCTTAGCGGCAGGGCAACCGAAGTATAATTCACCCCTCCACTTT	CASSLAAGQPKYNSPLHF
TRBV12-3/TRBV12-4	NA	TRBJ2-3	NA	TGTGCCAGCAGCCTACCCTCCTGGGATACGCAGTATTTT	CASSLPSWDTQYF
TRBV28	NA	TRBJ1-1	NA	TGTGCCACCAAGGACAGGAACACTGAAGCTTTCTTT	CATKDRNTEAFF
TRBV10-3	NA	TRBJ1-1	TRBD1	TGTGCCACCCGACAGGGGGCAAGGAACACTGAAGCTTTCTTT	CATRQGARNTEAFF
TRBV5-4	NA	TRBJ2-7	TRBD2	TGTGCCAGCAGCTTAGAACGAACTAGCGGAAGGTCCTACGAGCAGTACTTC	CASSLERTSGRSYEQYF
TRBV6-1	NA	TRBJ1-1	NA	TGTGCCAGCAGTGAAGTTACAGCAGGTTACACTGAAGCTTTCTTT	CASSEVTAGYTEAFF
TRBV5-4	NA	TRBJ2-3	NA	TGTGCCAGCAGCAATGGGGATACGCAGTATTTT	CASSNGDTQYF
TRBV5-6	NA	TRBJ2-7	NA	TGTGCCAGCAGCCCAGGTTGGGGCACCCAGGACGAGCAGTACTTC	CASSPGWGTQDEQYF
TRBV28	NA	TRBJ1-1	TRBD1	TGTGCCAGCAGTTCCCTAGGGACAGAGAACACTGAAGCTTTCTTT	CASSSLGTENTEAFF
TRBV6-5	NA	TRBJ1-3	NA	TGTGCCAGCAGTCGAGGTCGGGGAAACACCATATATTTT	CASSRGRGNTIYF
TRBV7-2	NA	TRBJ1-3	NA	TGTGCCAGCAGCTCCCTCCCTGGAAACACCATATATTTT	CASSSLPGNTIYF
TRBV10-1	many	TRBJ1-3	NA	TGCGCCAGCAGTGAATCTGGGGGTCCTGGAAACACCATATATTTT	CASSESGGPGNTIYF
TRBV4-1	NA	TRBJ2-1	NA	TGCGCCAGCAGCCAGGGCCCGAACGTATACAATGAGCAGTTCTTC	CASSQGPNVYNEQFF
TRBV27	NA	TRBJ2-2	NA	TGTGCCAGCAGCCATAGGACCAGGGGGGCGAACACCGGGGAGCTGTTTTTT	CASSHRTRGANTGELFF
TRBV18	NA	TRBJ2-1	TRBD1	TGTGCCAGCGGGACAGGGTCAGCCAATGAGCAGTTCTTC	CASGTGSANEQFF
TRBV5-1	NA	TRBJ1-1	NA	TGCGCCAGCAGCTCGCCTTACAACAGGAGAATGAACACTGAAGCTTTCTTT	CASSSPYNRRMNTEAFF
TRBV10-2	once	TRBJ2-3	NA	TGCGCCAGCAGTGATTACGACGACAGGTTGGCAGATACGCAGTATTTT	CASSDYDDRLADTQYF
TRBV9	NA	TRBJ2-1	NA	TGTGCCAGCAGCGTAGCAGGGACGGCTGACAATGAGCAGTTCTTC	CASSVAGTADNEQFF
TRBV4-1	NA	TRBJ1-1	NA	TGCGCCAGCAGCCAAGATAATCGCAGACCGAACACTGAAGCTTTCTTT	CASSQDNRRPNTEAFF
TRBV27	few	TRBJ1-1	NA	TGTGCCAGCAGTTCGGACGCGGGCGCGAACACTGAAGCTTTCTTT	CASSSDAGANTEAFF
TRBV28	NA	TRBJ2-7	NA	TGTGCCAGCAGTATGGGGAGCTCCTACGAGCAGTACTTC	CASSMGSSYEQYF
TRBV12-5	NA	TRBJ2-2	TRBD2	TGTGCTAGTGGTTTGGTACTCGGTAGCGGGGCCGCGAACACCGGGGAGCTGTTTTTT	CASGLVLGSGAANTGELFF